Sequencing of this T cell receptor (beta chain) was carried out in a study of cytomegalovirus exposure and HLA in healthy donors. As for the study in general: There were a few hundred genotyped donors. Of these, about 81% fell in the genetic ancestry cluster associated with self-reported Caucasian donors.

This PCR relied on a set of 60 Vbeta primers and 13 Jbeta primers. Here immunoSEQ multiplex PCR was the method, and the copy in TCRdb shows in-frame clones only, minus some. In the table there are some 76,000 clones, just under 80% of which are singletons. The CDR3 consists of 13 residues. Trimming took 4 bases from V and 5 from J, leaving 12 bases between them. The germline CDR1 and CDR2 sequences are SGHRS and YFSETQ. The sequencing input was PBMCs. This chain connects TRBV5-1 to TRBJ1-1; no clear D gene. This receptor was obtained from a woman aged 40 to 50 in good health and CMV-seropositive. CDR3 sequence: CASSQVPGTEAFF. In nucleotides, the CDR3 is TGCGCCAGCAGCCAGGTACCGGGAACTGAAGCTTTCTTT.